This T cell receptor beta chain was identified during a study of cytomegalovirus exposure and HLA in healthy donors. Germline V lookup: CDR1 SNHLY, CDR2 FYNNEI. Trimming cost V 5 bases and J 0 bases; bases outside gene matches: 11. This CDR3 is 17 amino acids long. Of note for this clone: Its target is unknown.

Both 60 Vbeta primers and 13 Jbeta primers went into the PCR. The assay was immunoSEQ multiplex PCR, and TCRdb's table has in-frame clones only and misses some. The table includes 200,000 or so clones, 80% to 90% detected once. Study-level results: As was reported, the HLA-A and HLA-B alleles of most subjects were accurately predicted from TCR beta sequences. Per a later analysis, 15,000 to 20,000 TCR beta sequences showed association with HLA alleles at 0.05 false discovery rate. Reported results showed that the classifier diagnosed cytomegalovirus status with high specificity and sensitivity.

The sample comprised PBMCs. The V call is TRBV2, the J call TRBJ2-5, with 8 bases matching TRBD2. This receptor was taken from a man aged 25-40 years in good health and CMV-seronegative. CDR3 region: CASSKGSGTTYQETQYF. CDR3 coding DNA: TGTGCCAGCAGTAAGGGTAGCGGGACAACCTACCAAGAGACCCAGTACTTC.